This entry lists 5 T cell receptor beta chains sequenced from one sample in a study of blood T cell repertoires in COVID-19. Here immunoSEQ multiplex PCR was the method, and the copy in TCRdb shows in-frame clones only, minus some. The data contain 150,000 to 200,000 clones, more than 70% of them seen just once; the ten biggest clones take up less than 3%. The material sequenced was peripheral blood. These TCRs come from a man in his 60s with acute or convalescent COVID-19.

The V and J genes are TRBV18 and TRBJ1-6; D not resolved. The CDR3 loop spans 15 amino acids. Germline assignment: CDR1 KGHSH and CDR2 LQKENI. The V gene lost 3 bases and the J gene lost 8 bases, with 14 bases spanning the gap. The CDR3 protein is CASSPGIGHDSPLHF. DNA for the CDR3: TGTGCCAGCTCACCCGGGATAGGGCATGATTCACCCCTCCACTTT.

V is TRBV2 and J is TRBJ1-5, with a weak D call TRBD1 (5 bases). V shed 4 bases and J shed 3 bases, with 7 bases lying between them. This CDR3 region has 13 residues. From germline, CDR1 is SNHLY and CDR2 FYNNEI. The CDR3 nucleotides are TGTGCCAGCAGTGCGGACATCAATCAGCCCCAGCATTTT. This gives the protein CASSADINQPQHF.

This chain uses TRBV30 with TRBJ1-3; D may be TRBD1 (6 bases). Between the trimmed V and J ends, which lost 2 bases and 4 bases, there was a span of 9 bases. The germline CDR1 and CDR2 sequences are GTSNPN and SVGIG (reference sequence). The CDR3 length is 13 residues. The CDR3 DNA is TGTGCCTGGAGTACAGGGCCAGGAAACACCATATATTTT. This encodes CAWSTGPGNTIYF.

The CDR3 DNA reads TGTGCCAGCAGCTTTCTATTTCAACAGGACAGGGCTCATTCACCCCTCCACTTT. This gives the protein CASSFLFQQDRAHSPLHF. The chain is built from TRBV11-2 and TRBJ1-6; 8 nucleotides agree with TRBD1. This CDR3 has 18 residues. With V trimmed by 3 bases and J by 8 bases, 15 bases remained unmatched. The germline CDR1 and CDR2 sequences are SGHAT and FQNNGV.

This chain uses TRBV6-2 or TRBV6-3 with TRBJ2-1; perhaps TRBD2 as D (5 bases). The CDR3 spans 14 residues. The V gene's germline CDR1 is MNHEY and CDR2 SVGEGT. V lost 0 bases and J 10 bases, leaving 13 bases between the germline ends. The CDR3 region has the DNA TGTGCCAGCAGTTACTCGTCTCGGGGTGGAGAGCAGTTCTTC. Translated, it gives CASSYSSRGGEQFF.